This T cell receptor (beta chain) came from a study of cytomegalovirus exposure and HLA in healthy donors. Notes on the study in general: The analysis excluded some indistinguishable V segments, including TRBV6-2 and TRBV6-3. Reports described diagnosis of cytomegalovirus status by the classifier as highly specific and sensitive. Testing in vitro showed three CMV-associated chains specific for CMV antigens. The sole available immune exposure information was CMV serostatus.

Primers for the PCR totalled 60 Vbeta and 13 Jbeta. Sequenced by immunoSEQ multiplex PCR; TCRdb stores in-frame clones only, minus some. The table has fewer than 350,000 clones, around 90% seen once. To note about this clone: Its matching antigen is unknown.

Trimming removed 3 bases from V and 3 bases from J, with 19 bases in between. Germline V gene sequence: CDR1 SGHRS, CDR2 YFSETQ. This CDR3 is 16 amino acids long. This clonotype originated in a woman younger than 35 in good health and CMV-seronegative. V gene TRBV5-1 combines with J gene TRBJ2-7, with D perhaps matching TRBD1 (6 bases). Sequenced: PBMCs. The CDR3 DNA reads TGCGCCAGCAGCTCGGTCGATGAGACAGGTGTCTACGAGCAGTACTTC. Its translation: CASSSVDETGVYEQYF.